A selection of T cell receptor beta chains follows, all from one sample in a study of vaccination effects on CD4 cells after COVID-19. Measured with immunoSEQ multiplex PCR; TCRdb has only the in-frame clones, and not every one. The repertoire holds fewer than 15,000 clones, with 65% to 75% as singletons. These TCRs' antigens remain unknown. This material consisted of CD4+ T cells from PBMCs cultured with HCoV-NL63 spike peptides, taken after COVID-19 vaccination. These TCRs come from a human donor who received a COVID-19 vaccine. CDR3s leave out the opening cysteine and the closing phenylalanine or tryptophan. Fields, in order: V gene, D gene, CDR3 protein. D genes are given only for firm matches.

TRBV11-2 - ASSLDPGFFATQY
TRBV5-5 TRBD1 ASSRTGMHNEQF
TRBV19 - ASTRGGWGTDTQY
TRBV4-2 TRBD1 ASSQRDRGSNYGYT
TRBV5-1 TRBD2 ASSASSGQLEY
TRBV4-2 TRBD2 ASSHGLAGGRTGELF
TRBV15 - ATSRDTTSSTEAF
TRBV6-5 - ASRDSDSGNTIY
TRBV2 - ASSSDRTEAF
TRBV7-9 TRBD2 ASSLLAGSNKRADTQY
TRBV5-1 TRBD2 ASRERGTYNEQF
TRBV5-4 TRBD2 AVRLAGAQETQY
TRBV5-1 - ASSLDGDSYEQY
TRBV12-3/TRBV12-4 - ASNLQGANTIY
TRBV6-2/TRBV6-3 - ASSLQPDYGYT
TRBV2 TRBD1 ASRLRQGQNTEAF
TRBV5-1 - ASSWGDNWDIQY
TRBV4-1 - ASSQEQGYNSGNTIY
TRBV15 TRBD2 ATSRDPAGARGEQF
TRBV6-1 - ASSEVSGKGSGNTIY
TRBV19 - ASSIGPSNYEQY
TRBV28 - ASSLTVYSYEQY
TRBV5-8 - ASSLPTRILGSPLH
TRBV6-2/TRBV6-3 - ASSYGGSWAGANVLT
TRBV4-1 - ASSQRGRNTGELF
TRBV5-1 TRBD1 ASSFGQGAGGEQF
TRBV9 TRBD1 ASSVVPTGEGYT
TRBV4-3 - ASSQEGRNTIY
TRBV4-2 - ASSRETGQNEQF
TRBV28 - ASTLGYGPQH
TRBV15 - ATRGTPAGNTIY
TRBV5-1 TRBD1 ASRQDRRDSPLH
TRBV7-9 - ASSFDRTLNTEAF
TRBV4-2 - ASSQGGLTDTQY
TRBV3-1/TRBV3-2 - ASSRQTRNYEQY
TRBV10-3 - AISALLGGEGGEEQF
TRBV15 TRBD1 ATSRGTGVNSPLH
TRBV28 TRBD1 ASGTGREKLF
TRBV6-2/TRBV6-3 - ASSYNWPNEQF
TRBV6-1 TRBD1 ASSEDRVTYEQY
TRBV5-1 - ASSAEFSGNTIY
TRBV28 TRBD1 ASSSYSRDRLYGYT
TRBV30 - AWSRGASVNQPQH
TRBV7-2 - ASSLVGISNQPQH
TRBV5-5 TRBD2 ASSAGTSANQETQY
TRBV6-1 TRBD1 ASSDRLGGQGNNQPQH
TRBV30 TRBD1 AWSRDRGNQPQH
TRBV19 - ASTPGGTNYGYT
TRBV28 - ASRERLSYNEQF
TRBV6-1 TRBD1 ASIPGQGYSPLH
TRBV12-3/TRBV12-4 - ASSGTRTEAF
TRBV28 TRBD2 ASSSATGGGHEETQY
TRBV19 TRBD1 ASSRAVAGGRDGYT
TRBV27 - ASSLGGSGYT